This TCR beta chain was found in a study of T-cell memory formation after mild COVID-19. This CDR3 region has 14 residues. V shed 4 bases, J shed 3 bases, and the junction held 3 bases outside the gene matches. Germline CDR1 reads SGHKS; CDR2 reads YYEKEE (reference sequence). TCRdb reanalysed the 5' RACE reads using MiXCR and keeps one entry per CDR3 protein. This table holds around 160,000 distinct CDR3 sequences, roughly 11% found once. This clonotype was observed a few times. This TCR came from a man aged 18 to 35 who had mild COVID-19 (a few samples of this study predate the infection). Cell type and time point are not known. The specimen was PBMCs or a T cell subset sorted from them (not recorded which). The chain combines TRBV5-5 with TRBJ2-5; 10 nucleotides match TRBD1. The CDR3 sequence: CASSGDRGKETQYF. The CDR3 DNA reads TGTGCCAGCAGCGGGGACAGGGGAAAAGAGACCCAGTACTTC.